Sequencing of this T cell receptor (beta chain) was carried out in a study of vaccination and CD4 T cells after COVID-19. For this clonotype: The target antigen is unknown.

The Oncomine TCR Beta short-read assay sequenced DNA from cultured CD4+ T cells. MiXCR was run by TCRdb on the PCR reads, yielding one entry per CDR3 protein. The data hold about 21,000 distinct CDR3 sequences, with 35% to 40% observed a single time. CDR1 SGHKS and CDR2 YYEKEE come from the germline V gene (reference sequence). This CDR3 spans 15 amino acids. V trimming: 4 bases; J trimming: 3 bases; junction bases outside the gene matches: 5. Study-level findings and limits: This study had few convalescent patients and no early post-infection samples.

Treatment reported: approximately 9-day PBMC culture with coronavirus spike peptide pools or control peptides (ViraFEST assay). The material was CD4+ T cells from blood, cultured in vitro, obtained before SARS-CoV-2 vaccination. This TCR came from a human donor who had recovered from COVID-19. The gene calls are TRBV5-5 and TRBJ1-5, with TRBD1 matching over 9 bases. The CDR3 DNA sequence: TGTGCCAGCAGCCGGACAGGGGCGATCAATCAGCCCCAGCATTTT. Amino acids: CASSRTGAINQPQHF.